The 29 T cell receptor beta chains presented below share a single source sample, sequenced in a study of blood T cells in healthy people across ages. A second roughly 7 to 11 cycle PCR used barcoded and J-beta primers. TCRdb re-analysed the 5' RACE reads in MiXCR, keeping a single row per CDR3 protein. The sample records 1.5 million to 2 million distinct CDR3 sequences, 28% being singletons. Sequences were obtained from blood. These TCRs come from a woman under 40 in good health.

The sample holds one count of this clonotype. A much larger clone differs from this one at a single base, so this may be a read error. CDR3 sequence reads: CSARAGYPQETQYF. The CDR3 bases are TGCAGTGCTAGAGCAGGCTATCCCCAAGAGACCCAGTACTTC. The chain carries TRBV20-1 and TRBJ2-5; D call uncertain. Trimming removed 1 base from V and 1 base from J, with 10 bases in between. CDR1 DFQATT and CDR2 SNEGSKA come from the germline V gene (reference sequence). CDR3 size: 14 residues.

The table lists this clonotype with many counts. This chain joins TRBV6-1 and TRBJ2-7; TRBD1 is a possible D gene (6 bases). Germline V gene lookup returns CDR1 MNHNS and CDR2 SASEGT. The CDR3 runs to 13 residues. V gave up 3 bases and J gave up 3 bases, with 9 bases separating them. The CDR3, as DNA: TGTGCCAGCAGTGACGACAGGAGCTACGAGCAGTACTTC. This sequence encodes CASSDDRSYEQYF.

Here the CDR3 reads CSAPSGTSRDEQFF. The CDR3 DNA is TGCAGTGCCCCATCCGGGACTAGCCGCGATGAGCAGTTCTTC. V usage is TRBV20-1 and J usage is TRBJ2-1; 9 nucleotides align to TRBD2. Germline CDR1 and CDR2: DFQATT and SNEGSKA (reference sequence). The CDR3 has 14 amino acids. V was pared by 6 bases and J by 8 bases, with 11 bases of the junction left unmatched.

In this sample, this clonotype turned up a few times. The V and J genes are TRBV28 and TRBJ1-1; the match to TRBD1 covers 7 bases. CDR1 and CDR2 (germline): MDHEN, SYDVKM. CDR3 size: 14 residues. The V and J ends lost 7 bases and 0 bases, in that order; junction bases with no gene match: 5. In DNA, the CDR3 is TGTGCCAGCACCTCGGGACAGATGAACACTGAAGCTTTCTTT. Its protein is CASTSGQMNTEAFF.

This chain links TRBV12-3 or TRBV12-4 with TRBJ2-2; the match to TRBD2 covers 7 bases. Trimming took 2 bases from V and 3 from J; bases not matched to a gene: 3. This CDR3 contains 15 residues. The CDR3 loop reads CASSLRSGDTGELFF. DNA for the CDR3: TGTGCCAGCAGTTTAAGAAGCGGGGACACCGGGGAGCTGTTTTTT.

The V call is TRBV20-1, the J call TRBJ2-5; a possible D gene is TRBD1 (6 bases). This CDR3 is built from 15 residues. CDR1 and CDR2 from the germline V gene are DFQATT and SNEGSKA (reference sequence). V lost 5 bases and J 2 bases, leaving 18 bases between the germline ends. In DNA form, the CDR3 reads TGCAGTGCTCCCCGGGCCAGGGGCGCGCAAGAGACCCAGTACTTC. Translating gives CSAPRARGAQETQYF.

V and J are TRBV19 and TRBJ2-2, with TRBD1 as a possible D gene (5 bases). Germline V gene lookup returns CDR1 LNHDA and CDR2 SQIVND (reference sequence). CDR3 length: 14 residues. Trimming took 3 bases from V and 4 from J, leaving 9 bases between them. CDR3 protein: CASSIQGRTGELFF. Written as DNA, the CDR3 is TGTGCCAGTAGTATTCAGGGTCGCACCGGGGAGCTGTTTTTT. Together with reference TRBV19 and TRBJ2-2, the CDR3 gives the full variable domain: DGGITQSPKYLFRKEGQNVTLSCEQNLNHDAMYWYRQDPGQGLRLIYYSQIVNDFQKGDIAEGYSVSREKKESFPLTVTSAQKNPTAFYLCASSIQGRTGELFFGEGSRLTVL.

The sample holds a few counts of this clonotype. The genes are TRBV27 and TRBJ1-2; D call uncertain. CDR3 length: 13 amino acids. Trimming cost V 4 bases and J 5 bases, with 11 bases left between them. In germline, CDR1 is MNHEY, CDR2 SMNVEV (reference sequence). The CDR3 nucleotides are TGTGCCAGCAGTTCCTTCCCTGAGTATGGCTACACCTTC. This encodes CASSSFPEYGYTF.

The chain links TRBV7-9 to TRBJ2-1, with D hard to call. CDR1 and CDR2 (germline): SEHNR, FQNEAQ (reference sequence). This CDR3 comprises 15 residues. V was shortened by 5 bases and J by 4 bases, with 15 bases between the two germline ends. CDR3 DNA: TGTGCCAGCAGCCCAGATCGTGGAGATTACAATGAGCAGTTCTTC. Translating it yields CASSPDRGDYNEQFF. Drawing the rest from reference TRBV7-9 and TRBJ2-1, the complete variable domain is DTGVSQNPRHKITKRGQNVTFRCDPISEHNRLYWYRQTLGQGPEFLTYFQNEAQLEKSRLLSDRFSAERPKGSFSTLEIQRTEQGDSAMYLCASSPDRGDYNEQFFGPGTRLTVL.

The chain has TRBV5-1 and TRBJ2-7; a possible D gene is TRBD2 (5 bases). Germline V lookup: CDR1 SGHRS, CDR2 YFSETQ. The CDR3 totals 15 residues. Trimming pared 1 base from V and 2 bases from J, leaving 13 bases between. Here the CDR3 reads CASSLSGSAAYEQYF. CDR3 DNA sequence: TGCGCCAGCAGCTTGAGTGGGAGTGCGGCCTACGAGCAGTACTTC.

This clonotype occurred many times. The V call is TRBV6-2 or TRBV6-3, the J call TRBJ1-2; 10 bases map to TRBD1. After removal of 6 bases from V and 4 bases from J, the junction contained 5 bases not matched to a gene. The germline V gene has CDR1 MNHEY and CDR2 SVGEGT. The CDR3 consists of 14 residues. The CDR3 nucleotides are TGTGCCAGCAGGGGGACAGGGGACGCCTATGGCTACACCTTC. This translates into CASRGTGDAYGYTF.

V and J are TRBV5-1 and TRBJ2-5, with 7 bases lining up with TRBD2. From germline, CDR1 is SGHRS and CDR2 YFSETQ. The CDR3 loop spans 14 amino acids. Unmatched junction bases numbered 8, after V lost 3 bases and J lost 6 bases. CDR3: CASSSTSDRKTQYF. As DNA, the CDR3 is TGCGCCAGCAGCTCCACTAGCGATCGGAAGACCCAGTACTTC.

On this clonotype: A clone one base away is much larger, so this may be a read error. The V call is TRBV21-1, the J call TRBJ2-1; TRBD1, as called in the table, went unchecked against the DNA. TRBV21-1 is a recognized pseudogene. There are 13 residues in the CDR3. CDR3 coding DNA: TGTGCCAGCCGGCGGTTCGGGGAGAGGGAGCAGTTCTTC. Encoded protein: CASRRFGEREQFF.

This clonotype was recorded many times. The rearrangement uses TRBV4-1 and TRBJ2-6, with TRBD1 matching over 8 bases. The length of the CDR3 is 18 residues. Trimming cost V 3 bases and J 0 bases; bases outside gene matches: 7. Germline loops: CDR1 MGHRA, CDR2 YSYEKL. The CDR3 DNA reads as TGCGCCAGCAGCCAGGCGGGACAGGAGTTCTCTGGGGCCAACGTCCTGACTTTC. Translation gives CASSQAGQEFSGANVLTF.

A few counts support this clonotype. The rearrangement joins TRBV30 to TRBJ2-1; D gene uncertain. Trimming left V 4 bases short and J 0 bases short, with 7 bases between. The germline V gene has CDR1 GTSNPN and CDR2 SVGIG (reference sequence). CDR3 length: 13 residues. CDR3 region: CAWTRSSYNEQFF. For the CDR3, the DNA is TGTGCCTGGACGCGAAGCTCCTACAATGAGCAGTTCTTC.

This clonotype appeared many times. One end of the junction does not line up with germline, which may come from a read error. V is TRBV7-8 and J is TRBJ2-7, with D unclear. The CDR3 is 14 amino acids. Germline CDR1 reads SGHVS; CDR2 reads FQNEAQ. CDR3 region: CASSLRRMAYDQYF. The DNA for the CDR3 is TGTGCCAGCAGCTTACGGCGGATGGCCTACGATCAGTACTTC.

This clonotype was seen a few times. The chain is built from TRBV6-5 and TRBJ1-2; D possibly corresponds to TRBD1 (6 bases). The CDR3 is made up of 14 amino acids. V dropped 4 bases and J dropped 1 base, with 10 bases sitting between them. CDR1 MNHEY and CDR2 SVGAGI come from the germline V gene. CDR3 DNA sequence: TGTGCCAGCAGTTCGGACAGATTTAACTATGGCTACACCTTC. Protein product: CASSSDRFNYGYTF.

V and J are TRBV11-2 and TRBJ1-6, with no clear D. V gave up 5 bases and J gave up 1 base, with 12 bases separating them. Germline loops: CDR1 SGHAT, CDR2 FQNNGV. The CDR3 totals 16 residues. For the CDR3, the DNA is TGTGCCAGCAGCAAACTAGCGGGTTCCTATAATTCACCCCTCCACTTT. Translation: CASSKLAGSYNSPLHF.

This clonotype was observed at least ten times. CDR3 nucleotide sequence: TGCAGTGCTCCTAGGCCCAGGGGTTGGGACGAGCAGTACTTC. Translated: CSAPRPRGWDEQYF. The rearrangement uses TRBV20-1 and TRBJ2-7; D is perhaps TRBD1 (6 bases). CDR3 length: 14 residues. V gave up 5 bases and J gave up 5 bases, with 19 bases separating them. The germline V gene has CDR1 DFQATT and CDR2 SNEGSKA (reference sequence).

This clonotype has more than one count but fewer than ten. V usage is TRBV28 and J usage is TRBJ1-4; D gene ambiguous. With 11 bases removed from V and 4 bases from J, the gap between germline ends came to 11 bases. Germline CDR1 MDHEN, CDR2 SYDVKM. The CDR3 loop spans 12 amino acids. DNA for the CDR3: TGTGCCGGCTCAGGTCATAATGAAAAACTGTTTTTT. Its protein is CAGSGHNEKLFF. The full variable domain, rest sourced from reference TRBV28 and TRBJ1-4, is DVKVTQSSRYLVKRTGEKVFLECVQDMDHENMFWYRQDPGLGLRLIYFSYDVKMKEKGDIPEGYSVSREKKERFSLILESASTNQTSMYLCAGSGHNEKLFFGSGTQLSVL.

V is TRBV5-1 and J is TRBJ1-1; weak D call: TRBD1 (5 bases). This CDR3 contains 15 residues. Trimming took off 0 bases at V and 1 base at J, with 10 bases between the two ends. Per the germline V gene, CDR1 is SGHRS and CDR2 is YFSETQ. The CDR3 here is CASSLDGGGNTEAFF. Here the CDR3 DNA reads TGCGCCAGCAGCTTGGATGGGGGGGGGAACACTGAAGCTTTCTTT.

This clonotype was picked up a small number of times. This chain uses TRBV28 with TRBJ2-5; no clear D gene. There are 14 residues in the CDR3. The V end was cut by 5 bases, the J end by 11 bases, with 21 bases between. CDR1 and CDR2 from the germline V gene are MDHEN and SYDVKM. The CDR3 DNA reads TGTGCCAGCAGTCCCCGTACAGCTTTAGTACCTCAGTACTTC. Encoded protein: CASSPRTALVPQYF.

This clonotype was found a few times. This chain joins TRBV7-9 and TRBJ2-5, with 8 bases fitting TRBD1. CDR3 length: 15 residues. The V gene's germline CDR1 is SEHNR and CDR2 FQNEAQ (reference sequence). The trim removed 7 bases at V and 4 bases at J, leaving 11 bases unmatched. The CDR3 sequence: CASNPLQGARETQYF. The CDR3 DNA follows: TGTGCCAGCAACCCCTTGCAGGGGGCGCGAGAGACCCAGTACTTC. The full variable domain, completed using reference TRBV7-9 and TRBJ2-5, is DTGVSQNPRHKITKRGQNVTFRCDPISEHNRLYWYRQTLGQGPEFLTYFQNEAQLEKSRLLSDRFSAERPKGSFSTLEIQRTEQGDSAMYLCASNPLQGARETQYFGPGTRLLVL.

With regard to this clonotype: Sequence at one end of the junction differs from germline and may be a read error. The genes are TRBV11-2 and TRBJ2-1; D gene ambiguous. The germline CDR1 and CDR2 sequences are SGHAT and FQNNGV. The CDR3 loop spans 12 amino acids. The CDR3 region is CAGSSNWNEQFF. The DNA of the CDR3 is TGTGCCGGCAGCTCCAACTGGAATGAGCAGTTCTTC. Combining the CDR3 with reference TRBV11-2 and TRBJ2-1 gives the whole variable domain EAGVAQSPRYKIIEKRQSVAFWCNPISGHATLYWYQQILGQGPKLLIQFQNNGVVDDSQLPKDRFSAERLKGVDSTLKIQPAKLEDSAVYLCAGSSNWNEQFFGPGTRLTVL.

This clonotype was seen once. The chain combines TRBV27 with TRBJ1-5; D ambiguous. Trimming took off 3 bases at V and 0 bases at J, with 12 bases between the two ends. There are 16 residues in the CDR3. Germline assignment: CDR1 MNHEY and CDR2 SMNVEV (reference sequence). CDR3 region: CASSFSNRGSNQPQHF. CDR3 nucleotides: TGTGCCAGCAGTTTCTCCAACCGGGGTAGCAATCAGCCCCAGCATTTT.

The chain employs TRBV15 and TRBJ1-2, with a weak D call TRBD1 (5 bases). V lost 0 bases, J lost 7 bases, and 18 bases lay in between. The CDR3 spans 16 residues. Germline values: CDR1 LNHNV, CDR2 YYDKDF (reference sequence). CDR3 residues: CATSRDGYGTRTGYTF. In DNA, the CDR3 is TGTGCCACCAGCAGAGACGGATACGGGACTCGGACTGGCTACACCTTC.

The gene calls are TRBV29-1 and TRBJ2-5, with 7 bases matching TRBD1. There are 13 residues in the CDR3. The J segment lost 4 bases and the V segment lost 4 bases, leaving 6 bases of the junction unmatched. CDR1 is SQVTM, CDR2 ANQGSEA, per germline. The CDR3 DNA follows: TGCAGCGTTGGGACAGGTCGACGAGAGACCCAGTACTTC. Its protein product is CSVGTGRRETQYF.

The CDR3 DNA sequence: TGTGCCAGCAGCCAGCGTGGGACAGGGAACGGTGGAAACACCATATATTTT. This translates into CASSQRGTGNGGNTIYF. The chain links TRBV3-1 to TRBJ1-3; 9 nucleotides agree with TRBD1. Germline V CDR1 and CDR2: LGHDT, YNNKEL (reference sequence). The CDR3 is 17 amino acids. Trimming cost V 3 bases and J 3 bases; bases outside gene matches: 9.

The chain combines TRBV24-1 with TRBJ2-6; D is uncertain. The CDR3 has 15 residues. Per the germline V gene, CDR1 is KGHDR and CDR2 is SFDVKD. The V and J ends lost 1 base and 0 bases respectively, with 3 bases between them. The CDR3, as DNA: TGTGCCACCAGTGATTTCCGCTCTGGGGCCAACGTCCTGACTTTC. It translates to CATSDFRSGANVLTF.